This paragraph covers one T cell receptor beta chain sequence. As yet, its antigen is unknown. These data belong to a study of graft-versus-host responses after intestinal transplantation. About the research overall: Isolated intestinal, liver-intestinal, or multivisceral transplants had been given to the recipients. Every one of the recipients received anti-thymocyte globulin induction and afterwards took tacrolimus and steroids for roughly three years. Findings of the study overall: There was an association between peak levels of circulating GvH clones and early post-transplant HvG declines. GvH clones were found in recipient marrow; some appeared first in ileum or blood.

Trimming stripped 1 base from V and 5 bases from J, with 11 bases between. The CDR3 is 14 amino acids. CDR1 is SGHTA, CDR2 FQGNSA, per germline. Sequenced by immunoSEQ multiplex PCR; TCRdb stores in-frame clones only, minus some. The profile shows over 80,000 clones, roughly 91% of them singletons. The chain couples TRBV7-2 to TRBJ2-5, with TRBD2 as a possible D gene (5 bases). The receptor was isolated from a human donor who was the organ donor for an intestinal transplant. Source: unstimulated CD4+ T cells sorted from spleen or lymph node cells, taken before transplant. The CDR3 region has the DNA TGTGCCAGCAGCTTAGAGGGCAGAGGGGAGACCCAGTACTTC. It encodes CASSLEGRGETQYF.